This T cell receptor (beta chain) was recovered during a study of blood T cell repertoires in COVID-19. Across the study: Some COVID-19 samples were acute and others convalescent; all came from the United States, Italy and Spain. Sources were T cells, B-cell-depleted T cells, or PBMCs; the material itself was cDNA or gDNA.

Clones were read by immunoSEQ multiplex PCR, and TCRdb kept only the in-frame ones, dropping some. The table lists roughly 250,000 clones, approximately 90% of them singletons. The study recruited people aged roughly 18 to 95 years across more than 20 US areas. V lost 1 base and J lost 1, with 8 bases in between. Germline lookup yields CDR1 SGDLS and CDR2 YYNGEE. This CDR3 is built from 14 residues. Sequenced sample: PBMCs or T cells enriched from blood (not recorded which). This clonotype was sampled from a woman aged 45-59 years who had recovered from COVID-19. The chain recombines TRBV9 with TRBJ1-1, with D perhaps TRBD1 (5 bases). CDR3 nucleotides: TGTGCCAGCAGCGTACTACAGGAGAACACTGAAGCTTTCTTT. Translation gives CASSVLQENTEAFF.